Below are 29 T cell receptor beta chains sequenced from a single sample in a study of cytomegalovirus exposure and HLA in healthy donors. In the PCR, 60 Vbeta and 13 Jbeta primers were used. The method was immunoSEQ multiplex PCR; TCRdb's version includes in-frame clones alone and lacks a portion of them. The repertoire holds some 190,000 clones, with around 80% as singletons. The sequenced sample was PBMCs. The receptor source for this set is a man between 18 and 29 years old in good health and CMV-seronegative.

This sequence joins TRBV19 and TRBJ2-6; no clear D gene. The CDR3 consists of 16 residues. Deletions cut 1 base from V and 0 bases from J, with 7 bases between. CDR1 and CDR2 (germline): LNHDA, SQIVND (reference sequence). The CDR3 region is CASSIGAHSGANVLTF. CDR3 DNA sequence: TGTGCCAGTAGTATAGGGGCTCACTCTGGGGCCAACGTCCTGACTTTC. The full variable domain, its missing parts supplied by reference TRBV19 and TRBJ2-6, is DGGITQSPKYLFRKEGQNVTLSCEQNLNHDAMYWYRQDPGQGLRLIYYSQIVNDFQKGDIAEGYSVSREKKESFPLTVTSAQKNPTAFYLCASSIGAHSGANVLTFGAGSRLTVL.

The chain links TRBV7-9 to TRBJ2-6; tentatively, D is TRBD1 (6 bases). Germline V gene sequence: CDR1 SEHNR, CDR2 FQNEAQ (reference sequence). Trimming pared 5 bases from V and 0 bases from J, leaving 17 bases between. The CDR3 has 18 amino acids. CDR3 sequence (DNA): TGTGCCAGCAGCCGAGGGGCAGGGGATACCTCTGGGGCCAACGTCCTGACTTTC. Translated: CASSRGAGDTSGANVLTF. The whole variable domain, remainder taken from reference TRBV7-9 and TRBJ2-6, is DTGVSQNPRHKITKRGQNVTFRCDPISEHNRLYWYRQTLGQGPEFLTYFQNEAQLEKSRLLSDRFSAERPKGSFSTLEIQRTEQGDSAMYLCASSRGAGDTSGANVLTFGAGSRLTVL.

The chain employs TRBV30 and TRBJ2-7, with 10 nucleotides matching TRBD1. This CDR3 has 14 residues. The junction had 0 bases not matched to a gene; V was cut back by 1 base and J by 0 bases. CDR1 is GTSNPN and CDR2 is SVGIG in the germline V gene (reference sequence). The CDR3 spells CAWSGTGGSYEQYF. The CDR3 DNA reads as TGTGCCTGGAGTGGGACAGGGGGCTCCTACGAGCAGTACTTC.

This chain links TRBV5-6 with TRBJ2-3, with TRBD1 matching 7 bases. J gave up 3 bases and V 4 bases, and 11 bases lay outside the gene matches. The CDR3 consists of 16 residues. Per germline, CDR1 SGHDT and CDR2 YYEEEE. Here the CDR3 reads CASSGPTGFKTDTQYF. In nucleotides, the CDR3 is TGTGCCAGCAGCGGCCCGACAGGGTTTAAGACAGATACGCAGTATTTT.

The J gene is TRBJ2-1, the V gene TRBV11-3; 10 bases fit TRBD2. Germline assignment: CDR1 SGHNT and CDR2 YENEEA. The CDR3 is 15 residues long. V lost 5 bases to trimming and J lost 8 bases; unmatched junction nucleotides: 9. CDR3 sequence: CASSLQREGGDEQFF. The CDR3 DNA reads as TGTGCCAGCAGCCTCCAGCGGGAGGGGGGGGATGAGCAGTTCTTC.

About this clone: The CDR3 ends on some other residue instead of the conserved phenylalanine or tryptophan, so this is likely a read error. This rearrangement joins TRBV15 to TRBJ1-6, with D unclear. This CDR3 has 14 amino acids. Germline V CDR1 and CDR2: LNHNV, YYDKDF (reference sequence). The V end lost 2 bases, the J end lost 5 bases, and 7 bases lay between the germline ends. The CDR3 reads CATSRLIDNSPLHY. The CDR3 nucleotides are TGTGCCACCAGCAGACTAATCGATAATTCACCCCTCCACTAT.

The genes are TRBV19 and TRBJ1-2; D is possibly TRBD1 (6 bases). Trimming pared 3 bases from V and 7 bases from J, leaving 15 bases between. Germline-derived CDR1 and CDR2 are LNHDA and SQIVND (reference sequence). CDR3 length equals 14 residues. For the CDR3, the DNA is TGTGCCAGTAGTATCCTTACAGGGCTGAGTGGCTACACCTTC. Amino acids: CASSILTGLSGYTF.

The chain links TRBV30 to TRBJ1-6; TRBD1 agrees at 7 bases. Looked up from germline, CDR1 is GTSNPN and CDR2 is SVGIG (reference sequence). V dropped 1 base and J dropped 10; count of bases not matched to a gene: 7. The CDR3 spans 14 residues. The CDR3 DNA reads as TGTGCCTGGAGTGGGGGACAGTACTACTCACCCCTCCACTTT. It yields the protein CAWSGGQYYSPLHF.

The V gene is TRBV10-3, the J gene TRBJ2-3; D might be TRBD2 (6 bases). This CDR3 is built from 13 residues. Germline CDR1 is ENHRY and CDR2 is SYGVKD. The V gene lost 4 bases and the J gene lost 8 bases, with 13 bases spanning the gap. The CDR3 loop reads CAISGGGSSTQYF. In DNA, the CDR3 is TGTGCCATCAGTGGCGGAGGGAGCAGTACGCAGTATTTT.

V gene TRBV7-2 combines with J gene TRBJ1-1, with D tentatively TRBD1 (6 bases). The V end lost 1 base, the J end lost 2 bases, and 14 bases lay between the germline ends. The CDR3 is 16 residues long. Germline V lookup: CDR1 SGHTA, CDR2 FQGNSA. CDR3 sequence reads: CASSLGNRVSNTEAFF. CDR3 bases: TGTGCCAGCAGCTTAGGAAACAGGGTCTCCAACACTGAAGCTTTCTTT.

The genes are TRBV7-3 and TRBJ2-5; 8 nucleotides match TRBD1. The J call is uncertain, as TRBJ2-7 better fits the DNA end. The CDR3 covers 15 residues. Germline V gene lookup returns CDR1 SGHTA and CDR2 FQGTGA. CDR3 DNA sequence: TGTGCCAGCAGCTTAACTTCTGGGACAGGCCACGAGCAGTACTTC. It encodes CASSLTSGTGHEQYF.

This chain joins TRBV6-6 and TRBJ1-2; D is perhaps TRBD1 (6 bases). The CDR3 is made up of 15 amino acids. The V gene lost 0 bases and the J gene lost 3 bases, with 11 bases spanning the gap. Germline CDR1 is MNHNY and CDR2 is SVGAGI (reference sequence). The DNA of the CDR3 is TGTGCCAGCAGTTACTCGAGTGCAGGGGACTATGGCTACACCTTC. This encodes CASSYSSAGDYGYTF.

To note about this clone: This same CDR3 is encoded by further DNA sequences in the sample. This sequence joins TRBV11-2 and TRBJ2-1; 10 positions agree with TRBD2. This CDR3 has 15 amino acids. Germline V gene sequence: CDR1 SGHAT, CDR2 FQNNGV. With V trimmed by 5 bases and J by 4 bases, 5 bases remained unmatched. CDR3 bases: TGTGCCAGCAGCCCAGGGACTAGCGAGTACAATGAGCAGTTCTTC. Its protein is CASSPGTSEYNEQFF.

The sample holds one count of this clone. The chain recombines TRBV7-9 with TRBJ2-3, with TRBD2 identical over 8 bases. Trimming took 5 bases from V and 1 from J; bases not matched to a gene: 8. CDR1 and CDR2 (germline): SEHNR, FQNEAQ (reference sequence). The length of the CDR3 is 16 residues. The DNA for the CDR3 is TGTGCCAGCAGCCCCGGGGGGGGTGTCCGCACAGATACGCAGTATTTT. Translated: CASSPGGGVRTDTQYF.

V is TRBV19 and J is TRBJ2-7, with TRBD1 as a possible D gene (5 bases). CDR1 is LNHDA, CDR2 SQIVND, per germline (reference sequence). The CDR3 covers 13 residues. V was shortened by 5 bases and J by 2 bases, with 10 bases between the two germline ends. The CDR3 spells CASSPAGPYEQYF. CDR3 DNA: TGTGCCAGTAGTCCGGCAGGGCCCTACGAGCAGTACTTC.

This chain uses TRBV5-4 with TRBJ2-3; 14 bases map to TRBD2. The ends lost 2 bases at V and 7 bases at J; junction bases unmatched: 3. The CDR3 is made up of 15 amino acids. Germline-derived CDR1 and CDR2 are SGHNT and YYREEE (reference sequence). CDR3 bases: TGTGCCAGCAGCTTCGGACTAGCGGGAGGAAATACGCAGTATTTT. Its translation: CASSFGLAGGNTQYF.

The chain has TRBV30 and TRBJ2-5; a possible D gene is TRBD1 (6 bases). The CDR3 is made up of 15 amino acids. V shed 0 bases and J shed 5 bases, with 16 bases lying between them. Germline V gives CDR1 GTSNPN, CDR2 SVGIG (reference sequence). Written as DNA, the CDR3 is TGTGCCTGGAGTGTAGCCTACAGGGTCGGGGAGACCCAGTACTTC. Protein: CAWSVAYRVGETQYF.

V and J are TRBV7-8 and TRBJ2-1; 7 bases map to TRBD2. The length of the CDR3 is 16 residues. Per germline, CDR1 SGHVS and CDR2 FQNEAQ. After removal of 5 bases from V and 4 bases from J, the junction contained 11 bases not matched to a gene. The CDR3 DNA follows: TGTGCCAGCAGCCCTAGGCGGGAGTCGGGTTACAATGAGCAGTTCTTC. Translating gives CASSPRRESGYNEQFF.

This clone occurred a few times. The chain joins TRBV18 to TRBJ1-2; no firm D call. The ends were cut back, 3 bases at V and 5 bases at J, with 13 bases in the middle. CDR3 size: 14 residues. Germline values: CDR1 KGHSH, CDR2 LQKENI. CDR3 in amino acids: CASSPTPSLYGYTF. The CDR3 coding sequence is TGTGCCAGCTCACCTACCCCGAGCTTGTATGGCTACACCTTC.

Here the CDR3 reads CASSLATGGQRSVRQYF. Here the CDR3 DNA reads TGTGCCAGCAGCTTAGCTACTGGGGGACAGAGAAGCGTTAGGCAGTACTTC. The chain has TRBV7-6 and TRBJ2-7; 7 bases fit TRBD1. The CDR3 has 17 residues. Germline V gives CDR1 SGHVS, CDR2 FNYEAQ. With V trimmed by 0 bases and J by 9 bases, 17 bases remained unmatched.

The chain has TRBV6-1 and TRBJ1-4; TRBD1 matches at 7 bases. The junction had 3 bases not matched to a gene; V was cut back by 6 bases and J by 2 bases. Germline loops: CDR1 MNHNS, CDR2 SASEGT. This CDR3 has 14 amino acids. CDR3 residues: CASRRGHTNEKLFF. The CDR3 DNA sequence: TGTGCCAGCAGGAGGGGGCACACTAATGAAAAACTGTTTTTT.

V usage is TRBV18 and J usage is TRBJ2-7; 7 bases match TRBD1. This CDR3 has 15 amino acids. J lost 3 bases, V lost 3 bases, and 8 bases had no gene match. CDR1 and CDR2 (germline): KGHSH, LQKENI. The CDR3 spells CASSPGQVRNYEQYF. The CDR3 DNA follows: TGTGCCAGCTCACCTGGACAGGTCCGCAACTACGAGCAGTACTTC.

The V and J genes are TRBV7-2 and TRBJ1-5; D unclear. The CDR3 is 15 residues long. Germline CDR1 SGHTA, CDR2 FQGNSA. Trimming shortened V by 3 bases and J by 0 bases, and 9 bases separated the two germline ends. CDR3 protein: CASSFDIRSNQPQHF. CDR3 coding DNA: TGTGCCAGCAGCTTTGACATACGTAGCAATCAGCCCCAGCATTTT.

V usage is TRBV4-3 and J usage is TRBJ2-1; tentatively, D is TRBD1 (5 bases). Trimming shortened V by 0 bases and J by 9 bases, and 12 bases separated the two germline ends. CDR3 length: 14 amino acids. Germline assignment: CDR1 LGHNA and CDR2 YSLEER. DNA of the CDR3: TGCGCCAGCAGCCAAGATGAGGCAGGGCGTGAGCAGTTCTTC. Its translation is CASSQDEAGREQFF.

The CDR3 DNA reads TGTGCCAGCAGCCTCGTACAGGGTTTGAACACTGAAGCTTTCTTT. Encoded protein: CASSLVQGLNTEAFF. The rearrangement uses TRBV4-2 and TRBJ1-1, with D perhaps matching TRBD1 (6 bases). The CDR3 is 15 residues long. V lost 4 bases and J lost 0, with 12 bases in between. The germline CDR1 and CDR2 sequences are LGHNA and YNFKEQ.

The rearrangement joins TRBV6-5 to TRBJ2-3; D is uncertain. The germline CDR1 and CDR2 sequences are MNHEY and SVGAGI. CDR3 length: 14 amino acids. The V end lost 2 bases, the J end lost 5 bases, and 11 bases lay between the germline ends. The CDR3 here is CASSYTSLGDTQYF. The CDR3 DNA follows: TGTGCCAGCAGTTACACTTCCCTCGGAGATACGCAGTATTTT.

The gene calls are TRBV7-2 and TRBJ1-3, with D maybe TRBD1 (5 bases). Germline V gives CDR1 SGHTA, CDR2 FQGNSA. Trimming shortened V by 5 bases and J by 4 bases, and 15 bases separated the two germline ends. The CDR3 totals 15 residues. The CDR3 DNA sequence: TGTGCCAGCAGCCGAGGGACGGGAGGAGGAAACACCATATATTTT. As protein: CASSRGTGGGNTIYF.

The rearrangement joins TRBV19 to TRBJ2-7; 10 positions agree with TRBD1. With 4 bases clipped from V and 7 bases from J, the junction kept 10 bases outside the gene matches. Per the germline V gene, CDR1 is LNHDA and CDR2 is SQIVND (reference sequence). CDR3 length equals 15 residues. For the CDR3, the DNA is TGTGCCAGTAGTAGCCGGACAGGGGGTCGGTGGGAGCAGTACTTC. This codes for CASSSRTGGRWEQYF.

This clone occurred a few times. The chain uses TRBV30 and TRBJ2-7; 7 bases are a match to TRBD1. Germline V gives CDR1 GTSNPN, CDR2 SVGIG (reference sequence). V gave up 1 base and J gave up 6 bases; unmatched junction bases: 9. The CDR3 is 14 amino acids. Here the CDR3 reads CAWSARQGSSEQYF. The CDR3 DNA is TGTGCCTGGAGTGCAAGACAGGGATCCAGCGAGCAGTACTTC.